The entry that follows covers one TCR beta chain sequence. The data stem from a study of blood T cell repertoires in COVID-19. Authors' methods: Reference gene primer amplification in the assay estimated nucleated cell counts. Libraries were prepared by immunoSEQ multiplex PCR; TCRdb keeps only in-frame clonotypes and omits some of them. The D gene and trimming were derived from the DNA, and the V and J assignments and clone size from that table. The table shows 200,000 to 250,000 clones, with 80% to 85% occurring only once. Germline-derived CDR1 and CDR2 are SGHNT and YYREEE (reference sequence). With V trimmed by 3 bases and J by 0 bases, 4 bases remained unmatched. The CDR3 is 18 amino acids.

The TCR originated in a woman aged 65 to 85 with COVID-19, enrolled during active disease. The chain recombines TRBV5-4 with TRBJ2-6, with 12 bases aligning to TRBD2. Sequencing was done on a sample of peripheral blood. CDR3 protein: CASSSLAGGPSGANVLTF. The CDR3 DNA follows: TGTGCCAGCAGCTCCCTAGCGGGAGGGCCCTCTGGGGCCAACGTCCTGACTTTC.